The sequence of this T cell receptor (beta chain) was determined in a study of shared clonotypes between healthy human individuals. The study, taken as a whole, reports: Naive CD4 clonotypes were shared across several donors at about 5.3%. Large depth notwithstanding, sorted-subset sequencing proved incomplete by rarefaction.

In its sample, this clone was seen a few times. As yet, its antigen is unknown. The repertoire was sequenced with immunoSEQ multiplex PCR; TCRdb's copy has only in-frame clones and lacks some. Altogether 1,100,000 or so clones are present, 75% to 85% being singletons, with the ten largest covering more than 0.5%. Germline-derived CDR1 and CDR2 are SGHAT and FQDESV (reference sequence). V dropped 4 bases and J dropped 14; count of bases not matched to a gene: 12. The CDR3 has 15 amino acids. The chain employs TRBV11-1 and TRBJ2-5; 14 bases match TRBD2. This clonotype originated in a man between 18 and 35 years old in good health. Some clones in this sample may be carry-over from other donors' samples. The sequencing input was memory CD4+ T cells from PBMCs. Subset indicated: CD45RA-negative fraction. The CDR3 loop is CASSSTGTSGSGRYF. CDR3 DNA: TGTGCCAGCAGCTCAACCGGGACTAGCGGGAGCGGGAGATACTTC.